A single sample is the source of the 11 T cell receptor beta chains below, sequenced in a study of PD-1 blockade in classical Hodgkin lymphoma. Repertoires were generated with immunoSEQ multiplex PCR, while TCRdb's copy carries only in-frame clones and drops some. This sample has fewer than 25,000 clones, with around 80% found just once. No patient escaped relapse after autologous stem cell transplantation, and brentuximab vedotin exposure varied. Here the sequenced sample was peripheral blood mononuclear cells (PBMCs), taken at baseline. The receptors originated from a human donor with classical Hodgkin lymphoma.

This sequence joins TRBV29-1 and TRBJ2-1; TRBD1 might be the D (5 bases). The CDR3 is made up of 14 amino acids. CDR1 SQVTM and CDR2 ANQGSEA come from the germline V gene. V lost 8 bases, J lost 0 bases, and 14 bases lay in between. For the CDR3, the DNA is TGCAGCCCAAGGGGTGCGAGCTCCTACAATGAGCAGTTCTTC. Translating it yields CSPRGASSYNEQFF.

The rearrangement joins TRBV6-6 to TRBJ1-2, with TRBD1 as a possible D gene (6 bases). This CDR3 is 12 amino acids long. Germline V gene data show CDR1 as MNHNY and CDR2 as SVGAGI (reference sequence). V dropped 5 bases and J dropped 14 bases, with 18 bases sitting between them. The CDR3 here is CASSRRQDSRTF. CDR3 nucleotide sequence: TGTGCCAGCAGTCGCCGACAGGACTCCCGGACCTTC.

V and J are TRBV2 and TRBJ2-7; the D is unclear. This CDR3 has 11 amino acids. Trimming took 4 bases from V and 4 from J, leaving 5 bases between them. CDR1 SNHLY and CDR2 FYNNEI come from the germline V gene. The CDR3 reads CASSVGYEQYF. Written as DNA, the CDR3 is TGTGCCAGCAGTGTAGGGTACGAGCAGTACTTC.

The chain combines TRBV6-5 with TRBJ1-3; D is undetermined. The V gene lost 4 bases and the J gene lost 2 bases, with 6 bases spanning the gap. The germline V gene encodes CDR1 MNHEY and CDR2 SVGAGI. The CDR3 contains 13 residues. The CDR3 reads CASSSLAGNTIYF. The DNA of the CDR3 is TGTGCCAGCAGTTCTCTTGCTGGAAACACCATATATTTT.

This clone was counted once. The genes are TRBV7-6 and TRBJ2-1; D gene uncertain. The V end lost 1 base, the J end lost 0 bases, and 7 bases lay between the germline ends. Germline lookup yields CDR1 SGHVS and CDR2 FNYEAQ. The CDR3 length is 15 residues. CDR3 sequence (DNA): TGTGCCAGCAGCTTAGTGGCGGCCTCCTACAATGAGCAGTTCTTC. Translating gives CASSLVAASYNEQFF.

The chain links TRBV2 to TRBJ2-7, with 7 positions matching TRBD1. The CDR3 contains 17 residues. The V gene end was trimmed by 1 base and the J gene end by 2 bases; junction bases not matched to a gene: 11. Germline assignment: CDR1 SNHLY and CDR2 FYNNEI. CDR3 nucleotides: TGTGCCAGCAGTGAAGGAAGACGACAGGGACCAACCTACGAGCAGTACTTC. The encoded protein is CASSEGRRQGPTYEQYF.

The chain carries TRBV28 and TRBJ1-1, with 9 bases aligning to TRBD1. V trimming: 5 bases; J trimming: 3 bases; junction bases outside the gene matches: 7. The germline V gene has CDR1 MDHEN and CDR2 SYDVKM. The CDR3 is made up of 15 amino acids. CDR3 DNA: TGTGCCAGCAGTCCGCCCACAGGGGGCTACACTGAAGCTTTCTTT. As protein: CASSPPTGGYTEAFF. Full variable domain (rest looked up from reference TRBV28 and TRBJ1-1): DVKVTQSSRYLVKRTGEKVFLECVQDMDHENMFWYRQDPGLGLRLIYFSYDVKMKEKGDIPEGYSVSREKKERFSLILESASTNQTSMYLCASSPPTGGYTEAFFGQGTRLTVV.

This clone was observed a few times. CDR3 nucleotides: TGCGCCAGCGGGACTAGCGGGACCTACAATGAGCAGTTCTTC. Translated: CASGTSGTYNEQFF. The chain employs TRBV5-1 and TRBJ2-1; 13 bases match TRBD2. CDR1 and CDR2 (germline): SGHRS, YFSETQ. V dropped 7 bases and J dropped 2; count of bases not matched to a gene: 0. This CDR3 contains 14 residues.

This chain connects TRBV6-1 to TRBJ1-6; no clear D gene. This CDR3 comprises 14 residues. Trimming stripped 2 bases from V and 1 base from J, with 3 bases between. The germline V gene has CDR1 MNHNS and CDR2 SASEGT. The CDR3 nucleotides are TGTGCCAGCAGTGAAAGGTCCTATAATTCACCCCTCCACTTT. Translated: CASSERSYNSPLHF.

On this clone itself: The DNA is omitted, as the CDR3 cannot be located on it reliably, and the CDR3 follows TCRdb's listing. The CDR3 loop is CASSKVFGTGSAYEQYF. The chain is built from TRBV21-1 and TRBJ2-7; TRBD1 was called by the table and not checked on the DNA. TRBV21-1 constitutes a pseudogene. The CDR3 contains 17 residues when both ends are counted.

J is TRBJ2-6 and V is TRBV27; weak D call: TRBD1 (5 bases). The CDR3 has 16 amino acids. CDR1 is MNHEY and CDR2 is SMNVEV in the germline V gene (reference sequence). V was shortened by 3 bases and J by 0 bases, with 9 bases between the two germline ends. CDR3 region: CASSFFRASGANVLTF. DNA for the CDR3: TGTGCCAGCAGTTTCTTCAGGGCCTCTGGGGCCAACGTCCTGACTTTC.